This T cell receptor beta chain was documented in a study of blood T cell repertoires in COVID-19. The CDR3 is made up of 15 amino acids. The germline CDR1 and CDR2 sequences are MNHEY and SVGAGI. V shed 10 bases and J shed 1 base, with 19 bases lying between them. The table came from immunoSEQ multiplex PCR; TCRdb's copy has only in-frame clones and leaves some out. This repertoire shows around 250,000 clones, about 83% found once; its top ten account for about 2.1%. The J gene is TRBJ1-1, the V gene TRBV6-5; D is unclear. The sequenced sample was PBMCs or T cells enriched from blood (not recorded which). The sequence was collected from a woman between 45 and 60 years old who had recovered from COVID-19. CDR3 region: CATSSDRGRNTEAFF. For the CDR3, the DNA is TGTGCCACCTCCTCAGACCGCGGCAGGAACACTGAAGCTTTCTTT.